Listed here are 14 T cell receptor beta chains from one sample, sequenced in a study of blood T cell repertoires in COVID-19. Some clones are missing from TCRdb's copy, which holds only in-frame ones; the method was immunoSEQ multiplex PCR. This sample has 250,000 to 300,000 clones, with 86% found just once. Sequenced input: peripheral blood. The receptors derive from a man younger than 35 with active or convalescent COVID-19.

The CDR3 nucleotides are TGTGCCAGCAGCCAATCAAGGCCAGGGGACACTGAAGCTTTCTTT. This sequence encodes CASSQSRPGDTEAFF. The rearrangement uses TRBV16 and TRBJ1-1; a weak D match, TRBD1 (6 bases). CDR3 length: 15 residues. The germline V gene has CDR1 KGHSY and CDR2 FQNENV. V was trimmed by 0 bases and J by 3 bases, leaving 11 bases between them.

This chain connects TRBV5-1 to TRBJ2-3, with D maybe TRBD1 (6 bases). V lost 7 bases to trimming and J lost 3 bases, with 12 bases between them. The CDR3 extends over 13 amino acids. Germline CDR1 reads SGHRS; CDR2 reads YFSETQ. The CDR3 here is CASAWGQTDTQYF. Written as DNA, the CDR3 is TGCGCCAGCGCCTGGGGGCAGACAGATACGCAGTATTTT.

The rearrangement links TRBV27 to TRBJ2-7, with 9 bases aligning to TRBD1. This CDR3 contains 15 residues. Germline-derived CDR1 and CDR2 are MNHEY and SMNVEV (reference sequence). Trimming removed 0 bases from V and 4 bases from J; junction bases left unmatched: 4. The CDR3 DNA sequence: TGTGCCAGCAGTTTATCGGGACAGGGTCGATACGAGCAGTACTTC. This encodes CASSLSGQGRYEQYF.

The chain couples TRBV7-8 to TRBJ2-1; D might be TRBD1 (6 bases). The CDR3 consists of 12 residues. Germline V CDR1 and CDR2: SGHVS, FQNEAQ. V dropped 5 bases and J dropped 9 bases, with 11 bases sitting between them. CDR3 in DNA: TGTGCCAGCAGCCCACAGGGAAGTGAGCAGTTCTTC. Its protein product is CASSPQGSEQFF.

The V call is TRBV12-5, the J call TRBJ1-5; D is undetermined. The V end was cut by 3 bases, the J end by 4 bases, with 4 bases between. The CDR3 has 12 residues. The germline V gene has CDR1 LGHNT and CDR2 FRNRAP. The CDR3 is CASGFPNQPQHF. The CDR3 nucleotides read TGTGCTAGTGGTTTTCCAAATCAGCCCCAGCATTTT.

The chain combines TRBV6-1 with TRBJ2-7; 10 nucleotides line up with TRBD2. Trimming at V came to 2 bases and at J to 6 bases, leaving 7 bases not matched to a gene. The germline V gene encodes CDR1 MNHNS and CDR2 SASEGT. The CDR3 is 15 residues long. CDR3 amino acids: CASSEYLAGASEQYF. The CDR3, as DNA: TGTGCCAGCAGTGAATATCTAGCGGGAGCCTCCGAGCAGTACTTC.

This chain links TRBV28 with TRBJ1-4; D ambiguous. The CDR3 consists of 14 residues. V lost 6 bases and J lost 5, with 13 bases in between. The V gene's germline CDR1 is MDHEN and CDR2 SYDVKM. The CDR3 DNA reads as TGTGCCAGCAGCCAAAGCATTTTGAATGAAAAACTGTTTTTT. This encodes CASSQSILNEKLFF.

This chain joins TRBV30 and TRBJ1-4; 7 nucleotides match TRBD1. The V gene end was trimmed by 0 bases and the J gene end by 8 bases; junction bases not matched to a gene: 6. This CDR3 is 14 amino acids long. Germline V gene data show CDR1 as GTSNPN and CDR2 as SVGIG (reference sequence). This CDR3 is CAWSVARGEEKLFF. The CDR3 DNA reads as TGTGCCTGGAGTGTTGCCAGGGGGGAGGAAAAACTGTTTTTT.

This chain joins TRBV4-1 and TRBJ2-1; tentatively, D is TRBD2 (5 bases). Germline V lookup: CDR1 MGHRA, CDR2 YSYEKL. V was clipped by 1 base and J by 0 bases, with 7 bases between them. CDR3 length: 15 residues. The CDR3 nucleotides are TGCGCCAGCAGCCAAGTCGGGATCTCCTACAATGAGCAGTTCTTC. Residues: CASSQVGISYNEQFF.

Only a few counts were recorded for this clone. V is TRBV11-3 and J is TRBJ2-2, with D maybe TRBD1 (6 bases). The CDR3 loop spans 15 amino acids. Trimming took 5 bases from V and 3 from J, leaving 13 bases between them. Germline-derived CDR1 and CDR2 are SGHNT and YENEEA. DNA for the CDR3: TGTGCCAGCAGCGACCGGGACACCCACACCGGGGAGCTGTTTTTT. Its protein is CASSDRDTHTGELFF.

The gene calls are TRBV6-1 and TRBJ2-7, with D maybe TRBD1 (5 bases). The CDR3 consists of 12 residues. Trimming took 2 bases from V and 5 from J, leaving 7 bases between them. CDR1 and CDR2 (germline): MNHNS, SASEGT. CDR3: CASSELGDEQYF. CDR3 sequence (DNA): TGTGCCAGCAGTGAACTAGGGGACGAGCAGTACTTC.

The CDR3 DNA follows: TGCGCCAGCAGCGCAAGTGCGCGGGGGGGATACAATGAGCAGTTCTTC. Translation gives CASSASARGGYNEQFF. The chain joins TRBV4-1 to TRBJ2-1, with 9 bases aligning to TRBD2. Germline V gene data show CDR1 as MGHRA and CDR2 as YSYEKL. CDR3 length: 16 amino acids. After removal of 5 bases from V and 4 bases from J, the junction contained 9 bases not matched to a gene.

This clone was recorded only once. Additional DNA sequences in this sample encode the identical CDR3. The chain recombines TRBV19 with TRBJ1-5; 8 bases line up with TRBD1. The J segment lost 4 bases and the V segment lost 8 bases, leaving 7 bases of the junction unmatched. The CDR3 is 14 residues long. Germline V lookup: CDR1 LNHDA, CDR2 SQIVND (reference sequence). The CDR3 DNA reads as TGTGCCAGTTCGACAGGGGCAGGGAATCAGCCCCAGCATTTT. Translated: CASSTGAGNQPQHF. The complete variable domain, with remaining parts taken from reference TRBV19 and TRBJ1-5, reads DGGITQSPKYLFRKEGQNVTLSCEQNLNHDAMYWYRQDPGQGLRLIYYSQIVNDFQKGDIAEGYSVSREKKESFPLTVTSAQKNPTAFYLCASSTGAGNQPQHFGDGTRLSIL.

This clone was observed once. The chain joins TRBV19 to TRBJ1-1; D uncertain. Germline CDR1 is LNHDA and CDR2 is SQIVND (reference sequence). The ends were cut back, 3 bases at V and 8 bases at J, with 7 bases in the middle. This CDR3 comprises 11 residues. The CDR3 region is CASSIGREAFF. The CDR3 DNA sequence: TGTGCCAGTAGTATCGGCAGGGAAGCTTTCTTT. Using reference TRBV19 and TRBJ1-1 for the parts outside the CDR3, the full variable domain is DGGITQSPKYLFRKEGQNVTLSCEQNLNHDAMYWYRQDPGQGLRLIYYSQIVNDFQKGDIAEGYSVSREKKESFPLTVTSAQKNPTAFYLCASSIGREAFFGQGTRLTVV.